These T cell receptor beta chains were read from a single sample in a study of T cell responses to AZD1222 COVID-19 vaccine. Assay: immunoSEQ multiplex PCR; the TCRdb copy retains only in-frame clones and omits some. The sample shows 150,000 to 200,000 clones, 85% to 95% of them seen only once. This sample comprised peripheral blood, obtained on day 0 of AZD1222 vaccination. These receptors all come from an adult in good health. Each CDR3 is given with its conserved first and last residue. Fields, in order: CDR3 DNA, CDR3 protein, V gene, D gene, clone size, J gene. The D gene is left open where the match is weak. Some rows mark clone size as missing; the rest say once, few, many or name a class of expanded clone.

TGTGCCACCAGTGATTTAAGGGGCACAGATACGCAGTATTTT,CATSDLRGTDTQYF,TRBV24-1,-,-,TRBJ2-3
TGTGCCAGCAGGACCCAAGAGACCCAGTACTTC,CASRTQETQYF,TRBV2,-,-,TRBJ2-5
TGTGCCAGCAGTTACTCTAGCTCCTACAATGAGCAGTTCTTC,CASSYSSSYNEQFF,TRBV6-2/TRBV6-3,-,-,TRBJ2-1
TGCGCCAGCAGTCGTACAGGGGGCGACTATGGCTACACCTTC,CASSRTGGDYGYTF,TRBV23-1,TRBD1,-,TRBJ1-2
TGCGCCAGCAGCCTACCCGAGCAGGGGGCGTACGAGCAGTACTTC,CASSLPEQGAYEQYF,TRBV5-1,TRBD1,-,TRBJ2-7
TGTGCCAGCAGTTACTCTGGAGCGGGAGAAGAGACCCAGTACTTC,CASSYSGAGEETQYF,TRBV6-6,TRBD2,-,TRBJ2-5
TGTGCCAGCAGCCTAGGAGGCTCCTACAATGAGCAGTTCTTC,CASSLGGSYNEQFF,TRBV11-3,-,-,TRBJ2-1
TGTGCCAGCAGCCTCGGGACAGGGAAAAATGAAGCTTTCTTT,CASSLGTGKNEAFF,TRBV3-1/TRBV3-2,TRBD1,-,TRBJ1-1
TGCGCCAGCAGCCTCTCAACACGGGGGACAGCGAAAATCTATGAGCAGTTCTTC,CASSLSTRGTAKIYEQFF,TRBV5-1,-,-,TRBJ2-1
TGTGCCAGCAGTAGGGACAGCTTTTATGGCTACACCTTC,CASSRDSFYGYTF,TRBV13,TRBD1,-,TRBJ1-2
TGTGCCAGCTCACCGAGCCGACAGGGGGCAGATTCACCCCTCCACTTT,CASSPSRQGADSPLHF,TRBV18,TRBD1,-,TRBJ1-6
TGCAGTGCTAGTGTGACGTCCCTTTACAATGAGCAGTTCTTC,CSASVTSLYNEQFF,TRBV20-1,-,-,TRBJ2-1
TGTGCCAGCAGGTCCGGACAGGGAAGATCACCCCTCCACTTT,CASRSGQGRSPLHF,TRBV28,TRBD1,few,TRBJ1-6
TGTGCCATCAGAGTAGACAGTAATAGCAATCAGCCCCAGCATTTT,CAIRVDSNSNQPQHF,TRBV10-3,-,-,TRBJ1-5
TGTGCCAGCTCACCGATACAGACAACAGGGATCTACGAGCAGTACTTC,CASSPIQTTGIYEQYF,TRBV18,-,-,TRBJ2-7
TGTGCCAGCAGTGATCAACAGGGAGTCAGCTATGGCTACACCTTC,CASSDQQGVSYGYTF,TRBV6-1,-,-,TRBJ1-2
TGTGCCAGCAGCTTATTGCGGGGGGGCCGAGAGACCCAGTACTTC,CASSLLRGGRETQYF,TRBV7-2,TRBD2,-,TRBJ2-5
TGTGCCAGCTCACCCAGGGGTTCGGACACTGAAGCTTTCTTT,CASSPRGSDTEAFF,TRBV18,-,-,TRBJ1-1
TGTGCCTGGAGTGTCGGTTCGGGGACAACTGGTGGGACCCAGTACTTC,CAWSVGSGTTGGTQYF,TRBV30,-,-,TRBJ2-5
TGTGCCAGCAGCTCGGGACAGCTCTACGAGCAGTACTTC,CASSSGQLYEQYF,TRBV11-3,TRBD1,-,TRBJ2-7
TGTGCCAGCAGCCCATCGGACCGGCCAGATACGCAGTATTTT,CASSPSDRPDTQYF,TRBV9,-,-,TRBJ2-3
TGTGCCAGCAGTTTTGCCGGAAACACCATATATTTT,CASSFAGNTIYF,TRBV12-3/TRBV12-4,-,-,TRBJ1-3
TGTGCCAGCAGGGATAGCGGAAGCTCCTACAATGAGCAGTTCTTC,CASRDSGSSYNEQFF,TRBV6-5,-,-,TRBJ2-1
TGTGCCAGTCGCCGGGGACACTCGAACACTGAAGCTTTCTTT,CASRRGHSNTEAFF,TRBV19,-,-,TRBJ1-1
TGTGCCAGCAGCCAAGAACGCGGGGGGGATACAGATACGCAGTATTTT,CASSQERGGDTDTQYF,TRBV4-2,TRBD2,-,TRBJ2-3
TGTGCCAGCAGCCCCGAGGGACAGGGCTTTGACTACACCTTC,CASSPEGQGFDYTF,TRBV7-9,TRBD1,-,TRBJ1-2
TGTGCCAGCGGGAGGATTCCTTTCTTT,CASGRIPFF,TRBV28,-,once,TRBJ1-1
TGTGCCAGCAGGTGGACAGGGCGGGGAAACACCATATATTTT,CASRWTGRGNTIYF,TRBV6-6,TRBD1,-,TRBJ1-3
TGTGCCAGCAGCCAGAACCAAGAGACCCAGTACTTC,CASSQNQETQYF,TRBV14,-,once,TRBJ2-5
TGCAGTGCTAGTAGGGGTAACTCCTACAATGAGCAGTTCTTC,CSASRGNSYNEQFF,TRBV20-1,-,-,TRBJ2-1
TGTGCCAGCAGTGGAGGAGGGACAGGGAAGACCTACGAGCAGTACTTC,CASSGGGTGKTYEQYF,TRBV2,TRBD1,-,TRBJ2-7
TGCAGCGGTGCCCACACAGGGGAGGGCATTCAGTACTTC,CSGAHTGEGIQYF,TRBV29-1,-,-,TRBJ2-4
TGTGCCAGCTCACGGAATATCGGGGTATCCCAGGCCTACGAGCAGTACTTC,CASSRNIGVSQAYEQYF,TRBV18,-,once,TRBJ2-7
TGCGCCAGCAGCTTGGGCACTAGCGGGGGGGCCCGTCAGCTGTTTTTT,CASSLGTSGGARQLFF,TRBV5-1,TRBD2,-,TRBJ2-2
TGTGCCAGCAGTGAGACAGGGCTAAACAATGAGCAGTTCTTC,CASSETGLNNEQFF,TRBV6-4,TRBD1,-,TRBJ2-1
TGTGCCAGCAGTTTCTCTCCGAACACTGAAGCTTTCTTT,CASSFSPNTEAFF,TRBV12-3/TRBV12-4,-,-,TRBJ1-1
TGTGCCAGCAGTTCTCCGGGACTTCAACAAGATACGCAGTATTTT,CASSSPGLQQDTQYF,TRBV28,-,-,TRBJ2-3
TGTGCCAGCAGTTACTCGGGGCGGGGTGCGCCCCAGCATTTT,CASSYSGRGAPQHF,TRBV6-5,-,-,TRBJ1-5
TGCGCCAGCAGCTTGGAAGGGGGGCGGAGAATGAACACTGAAGCTTTCTTT,CASSLEGGRRMNTEAFF,TRBV5-1,-,-,TRBJ1-1
TGCGCCAGCAGCACCGGGACAGCCTACACTGAAGCTTTCTTT,CASSTGTAYTEAFF,TRBV5-1,TRBD1,-,TRBJ1-1
TGCGCCAGCAGCCAAACAGGGGACTCTGGAAACACCATATATTTT,CASSQTGDSGNTIYF,TRBV5-1,TRBD1,-,TRBJ1-3